One sample yielded the 24 T cell receptor beta chains listed below, sequenced in a study of T cells in Graves' hyperthyroidism and ophthalmopathy. The source material, RNA transcripts, was used to amplify TCR beta CDR3 regions. TCR CDR3 underwent first-round RT-PCR with the HTBI primer set. TCRdb analysed the multiplex PCR reads with MiXCR anew, one entry per CDR3 protein. The sample includes some 490,000 distinct CDR3 sequences, around a fifth of them seen just once. The source material was blood. The receptors were gathered from a woman between 65 and 79 years old with Graves' ophthalmopathy.

This chain uses TRBV3-1 with TRBJ2-1, with TRBD2 identical over 12 bases. Germline CDR1 is LGHDT and CDR2 is YNNKEL (reference sequence). This CDR3 is 18 amino acids long. The V gene end was trimmed by 4 bases and the J gene end by 7 bases; junction bases not matched to a gene: 14. Here the CDR3 reads CASSLKTLAGGSSNEQFF. CDR3 nucleotide sequence: TGTGCCAGCAGCCTAAAAACTCTAGCGGGAGGGTCTAGTAATGAGCAGTTCTTC.

V gene TRBV19 combines with J gene TRBJ1-2; D gene uncertain. The V gene's germline CDR1 is LNHDA and CDR2 SQIVND (reference sequence). Trimming took off 6 bases at V and 5 bases at J, with 16 bases between the two ends. This CDR3 has 14 residues. Written as DNA, the CDR3 is TGTGCCAGTAGCGGTAGGGATGGACCTTATGGCTACACCTTC. Translating gives CASSGRDGPYGYTF.

This clonotype was counted between two and nine times. The rearrangement links TRBV5-5 to TRBJ1-1; D not certain. The germline CDR1 and CDR2 sequences are SGHKS and YYEKEE (reference sequence). The ends were cut back, 0 bases at V and 0 bases at J, with 9 bases in the middle. CDR3 length: 15 residues. CDR3 region: CASSLVALMNTEAFF. The CDR3 bases are TGTGCCAGCAGCTTGGTGGCGCTGATGAACACTGAAGCTTTCTTT.

Comments on this clonotype: A far larger clone is a single base away, which makes a read error likely. This chain uses TRBV6-1 with TRBJ2-1; 12 positions agree with TRBD2. Germline V CDR1 and CDR2: MNHNS, SASEGT. There are 15 residues in the CDR3. The CDR3 loop reads CASSSLAGGYNEQSF. CDR3 DNA: TGTGCCAGCAGCTCACTAGCGGGAGGTTACAATGAGCAGTCCTTC.

The J gene is TRBJ2-2, the V gene TRBV12-5; D remains ambiguous. The CDR3 is made up of 12 amino acids. Trimming removed 2 bases from V and 7 bases from J, with 5 bases in between. CDR1 is LGHNT and CDR2 is FRNRAP in the germline V gene. CDR3 in amino acids: CASGLRRGELFF. In DNA form, the CDR3 reads TGTGCTAGTGGTTTGCGCCGCGGGGAGCTGTTTTTT.

The chain combines TRBV4-3 with TRBJ2-2, with no clear D. V shed 2 bases and J shed 0 bases, with 13 bases lying between them. CDR1 is LGHNA and CDR2 is YSLEER in the germline V gene. The CDR3 is 17 amino acids. The CDR3 bases are TGCGCCAGCAGCCAAAAGTATCAGCTTCCGAACACCGGGGAGCTGTTTTTT. It encodes CASSQKYQLPNTGELFF.

This clonotype was picked up one time. CDR3 loop: CASSQEEGRTFGYGYTF. The CDR3 DNA reads TGTGCCAGCAGCCAAGAAGAGGGACGGACATTTGGCTATGGCTACACCTTC. The genes are TRBV4-2 and TRBJ1-2; tentatively, D is TRBD1 (5 bases). The CDR3 is made up of 17 amino acids. The germline V gene has CDR1 LGHNA and CDR2 YNFKEQ. V gave up 0 bases and J gave up 4 bases, with 18 bases separating them.

The chain links TRBV20-1 to TRBJ2-1; D is uncertain. The V end was cut by 6 bases, the J end by 6 bases, with 15 bases between. The CDR3 covers 13 residues. CDR1 is DFQATT, CDR2 SNEGSKA, per germline (reference sequence). This chain's CDR3 is CSAQSPGINEQFF. The DNA of the CDR3 is TGCAGTGCCCAGAGCCCCGGCATCAATGAGCAGTTCTTC.

The V gene is TRBV7-9, the J gene TRBJ1-6, with a tentative D call TRBD1 (6 bases). Germline values: CDR1 SEHNR, CDR2 FQNEAQ (reference sequence). The CDR3 is made up of 14 amino acids. Trimming stripped 4 bases from V and 10 bases from J, with 14 bases between. CDR3 region: CASSSSGGGSPLHF. The CDR3 DNA is TGTGCCAGCAGCTCTTCCGGGGGCGGCTCACCCCTCCACTTT.

The sample holds many counts of this clonotype. This sequence joins TRBV3-1 and TRBJ2-7; 11 bases fit TRBD2. The ends lost 4 bases at V and 6 bases at J; junction bases unmatched: 5. The CDR3 contains 14 residues. Germline V gene lookup returns CDR1 LGHDT and CDR2 YNNKEL (reference sequence). CDR3 protein: CASSPSGRPSEQYF. CDR3 coding DNA: TGTGCCAGCAGCCCTAGCGGGAGGCCGTCCGAGCAGTACTTC.

This clonotype has a handful of counts. This rearrangement joins TRBV2 to TRBJ1-2; maybe TRBD1 (5 bases). The V end was cut by 6 bases, the J end by 7 bases, with 21 bases between. The CDR3 is made up of 15 amino acids. Germline CDR1 and CDR2: SNHLY and FYNNEI. The CDR3 DNA is TGTGCCAGCAGGCAGGACACGTCCCCTTTTGGTGGCTACACCTTC. Translated, it gives CASRQDTSPFGGYTF.

This clonotype was seen repeatedly, ten times or more. This chain links TRBV7-8 with TRBJ2-1, with 7 bases lining up with TRBD1. The CDR3 extends over 15 amino acids. The germline V gene encodes CDR1 SGHVS and CDR2 FQNEAQ. V was clipped by 1 base and J by 7 bases; unmatched bases: 7. This CDR3 reads CASSLDQTGWNEQFF. CDR3 bases: TGTGCCAGCAGCTTAGATCAGACAGGGTGGAATGAGCAGTTCTTC.

The rearrangement links TRBV20-1 to TRBJ2-4; 7 positions agree with TRBD1. Germline CDR1 reads DFQATT; CDR2 reads SNEGSKA (reference sequence). The CDR3 consists of 15 residues. V lost 2 bases, J lost 4 bases, and 8 bases stayed unmatched. The CDR3 region is CSARPLDREKNIQYF. For the CDR3, the DNA is TGCAGTGCTAGACCGCTTGACAGGGAAAAAAACATTCAGTACTTC.

This clonotype was counted only a few times. The chain couples TRBV6-1 to TRBJ2-7; TRBD1 matches at 9 bases. The length of the CDR3 is 17 residues. V trimming: 7 bases; J trimming: 3 bases; junction bases outside the gene matches: 16. Per germline, CDR1 MNHNS and CDR2 SASEGT. CDR3 region: CASNPFVGQGNVYEQYF. The CDR3 DNA is TGTGCCAGCAACCCCTTTGTTGGACAGGGGAATGTCTACGAGCAGTACTTC.

The chain employs TRBV18 and TRBJ2-1; no firm D call. The CDR3 sequence is 15 residues long. Germline V gene sequence: CDR1 KGHSH, CDR2 LQKENI. V lost 2 bases, J lost 0 bases, and 8 bases lay in between. The CDR3 is CASSPVRSSYNEQFF. The CDR3 DNA reads TGTGCCAGCTCACCAGTTCGCAGCTCCTACAATGAGCAGTTCTTC.

The chain employs TRBV5-1 and TRBJ2-2; 12 bases are a match to TRBD2. The CDR3 is 17 residues long. From germline, CDR1 is SGHRS and CDR2 YFSETQ. V was pared by 1 base and J by 6 bases, with 7 bases of the junction left unmatched. This CDR3 reads CASSLRTSGMGAGELFF. CDR3 nucleotides: TGCGCCAGCAGCTTGCGGACTAGCGGGATGGGGGCCGGGGAGCTGTTTTTT.

This clonotype has ten or more counts. V and J are TRBV2 and TRBJ2-1, with 14 bases matching TRBD2. This CDR3 is built from 14 residues. V gave up 7 bases and J gave up 6 bases; unmatched junction bases: 2. CDR1 is SNHLY and CDR2 is FYNNEI in the germline V gene. CDR3 residues: CASIGTSGSNEQFF. The DNA of the CDR3 is TGTGCCAGCATCGGGACTAGCGGGAGCAATGAGCAGTTCTTC.

This clonotype came up a few times. This sequence joins TRBV11-2 and TRBJ2-3; 9 bases align to TRBD2. With V trimmed by 1 base and J by 4 bases, 15 bases remained unmatched. CDR1 and CDR2 from the germline V gene are SGHAT and FQNNGV. The CDR3 totals 19 residues. The CDR3 nucleotides are TGTGCCAGCAGCTTAGCCCCCTGGGTTGGGCGGGAGGGCGCAGATACGCAGTATTTT. This gives the protein CASSLAPWVGREGADTQYF. Based on the CDR3 plus reference TRBV11-2 and TRBJ2-3, the full variable domain is EAGVAQSPRYKIIEKRQSVAFWCNPISGHATLYWYQQILGQGPKLLIQFQNNGVVDDSQLPKDRFSAERLKGVDSTLKIQPAKLEDSAVYLCASSLAPWVGREGADTQYFGPGTRLTVL.

This clonotype was seen a handful of times. The rearrangement links TRBV20-1 to TRBJ2-7; D gene ambiguous. V lost 3 bases and J lost 3, with 15 bases in between. The CDR3 has 14 residues. CDR1 is DFQATT and CDR2 is SNEGSKA in the germline V gene (reference sequence). CDR3 bases: TGCAGTGCTAGGTTGGCTTCAGGCTTCTACGAGCAGTACTTC. This sequence encodes CSARLASGFYEQYF.

In this sample, this clonotype turned up a few times. The chain is built from TRBV9 and TRBJ2-7, with 7 bases identical to TRBD1. Germline V CDR1 and CDR2: SGDLS, YYNGEE. Trimming cost V 3 bases and J 0 bases; bases outside gene matches: 6. The CDR3 sequence is 15 residues long. The CDR3 coding sequence is TGTGCCAGCAGCGGCCAGACAGGGCTCTCCTACGAGCAGTACTTC. It specifies CASSGQTGLSYEQYF.

This clonotype was recorded a few times. The chain carries TRBV30 and TRBJ1-5; D gene uncertain. This CDR3 region has 13 residues. Trimming removed 7 bases at V and 0 bases at J, with 10 bases between. Germline loops: CDR1 GTSNPN, CDR2 SVGIG (reference sequence). Here the CDR3 DNA reads TGTGCCTTCCGGGTCCATAGCAATCAGCCCCAGCATTTT. Translating gives CAFRVHSNQPQHF.

There are a few counts of this clonotype. V is TRBV19 and J is TRBJ1-4; 7 positions agree with TRBD1. Germline CDR1 reads LNHDA; CDR2 reads SQIVND (reference sequence). The CDR3 runs 18 residues. Trimming at V came to 6 bases and at J to 4 bases, leaving 17 bases not matched to a gene. CDR3 bases: TGTGCCAGTAGCCCGGACAGGCCAGGTCCTTTGGATAATGAAAAACTGTTTTTT. Its protein is CASSPDRPGPLDNEKLFF.

This clonotype was seen repeatedly, ten times or more. The chain employs TRBV3-1 and TRBJ1-1; maybe TRBD1 (5 bases). V was trimmed by 1 base and J by 8 bases, leaving 11 bases between them. This CDR3 is 13 amino acids long. Germline values: CDR1 LGHDT, CDR2 YNNKEL (reference sequence). The CDR3 DNA reads as TGTGCCAGCAGCCAAGTTCCAGGGTGGGAAGCTTTCTTT. Translation: CASSQVPGWEAFF.

On this clonotype itself: Because the CDR3 is missing its conserved closing phenylalanine or tryptophan, this is likely a read error. V usage is TRBV6-5 and J usage is TRBJ1-2; 11 nucleotides match TRBD1. Germline trimming cut 3 bases from V and 8 bases from J; bases unmatched to any gene: 14. This CDR3 spans 17 amino acids. Germline V gene sequence: CDR1 MNHEY, CDR2 SVGAGI. The CDR3 here is CASSYSIHPGQGDGYTL. DNA for the CDR3: TGTGCCAGCAGTTATTCAATACACCCGGGACAGGGGGACGGCTACACCCTC.